Below, 27 T cell receptor beta chains from the same sample are listed, as sequenced in a study of molecular identifiers for immune sequencing clone quantification. Each CDR3 protein gets one entry after TCRdb re-called the PCR reads with MiXCR. Of about half a million distinct CDR3 sequences listed, about 20% are singletons. The sequenced material came from naive CD8+ T cells from blood, with Jurkat cell RNA spiked in. This sample's subset: FACS-sorted CD8+CD4-CCR7+CD45RA+ naive T cells. These receptors originate from a human donor in good health. Some libraries in this study had Jurkat cell RNA spiked in.

About this clonotype itself: Here the CDR3 omits its conserved ending phenylalanine or tryptophan, so a read error is the likely source. The chain links TRBV6-5 to TRBJ2-1; D is undetermined. CDR1 is MNHEY and CDR2 is SVGAGI in the germline V gene. Trimming removed 0 bases at V and 10 bases at J, with 10 bases between. CDR3 length: 13 residues. The CDR3 region has the DNA TGTGCCAGCAGTTACTCGAGTTCTGGGGAGCAGTTCTCC. Its translation: CASSYSSSGEQFS.

This clonotype was detected many times. CDR3 coding DNA: TGTGCCAGCAGCGGGGGGGGAGTGAATCAGCCCCAGCATTTT. Translated: CASSGGGVNQPQHF. The J gene is TRBJ1-5, the V gene TRBV21-1; the table's D gene call, TRBD1, was not cross checked with the DNA. TRBV21-1 is a pseudogene. The CDR3 is 14 amino acids.

A remark on this clonotype: A much larger clone sits a single nucleotide away, making a read error possible. This chain uses TRBV29-1 with TRBJ1-3; TRBD1 aligns across 7 bases. This CDR3 spans 14 amino acids. Per germline, CDR1 SQVTM and CDR2 ANQGSEA. CDR3 sequence (DNA): TGCAGCGTACAAACAGGGGAGTCTGGAAACACCATACATTTT. Residues: CSVQTGESGNTIHF.

This clonotype was detected many times. The V call is TRBV6-6, the J call TRBJ1-1; TRBD1 aligns across 7 bases. The CDR3 contains 14 residues. With 6 bases clipped from V and 0 bases from J, the junction kept 4 bases outside the gene matches. CDR1 is MNHNY, CDR2 SVGAGI, per germline (reference sequence). Here the CDR3 reads CASRTGQMNTEAFF. The CDR3 DNA reads as TGTGCCAGCAGGACGGGACAGATGAACACTGAAGCTTTCTTT.

Comments on this clonotype: A much larger clone lies one base from this, so it may be a read error. The chain joins TRBV7-3 to TRBJ2-2; a possible D gene is TRBD2 (6 bases). The CDR3 sequence is 16 residues long. Germline values: CDR1 SGHTA, CDR2 FQGTGA. The V end lost 4 bases, the J end lost 5 bases, and 17 bases lay between the germline ends. This CDR3 is CASSSNWGVGTGELFF. CDR3 sequence (DNA): TGTGCCAGCAGCTCCAACTGGGGGGTGGGGACCGGGGAGCTGTTTTTT.

This clonotype showed up just a few times. The chain uses TRBV4-1 and TRBJ2-1; D unclear. The V gene lost 1 base and the J gene lost 0 bases, with 10 bases spanning the gap. Germline assignment: CDR1 MGHRA and CDR2 YSYEKL. CDR3 length equals 16 residues. The CDR3 region has the DNA TGCGCCAGCAGCCAAGCGCAGGACCTCTCCTACAATGAGCAGTTCTTC. Encoded protein: CASSQAQDLSYNEQFF.

Many counts were recorded for this clonotype. For the CDR3, the DNA is TGCGCCAGCAGCCCAGACAGCTCCTTATCTGTGCAGCAGTACTTC. It specifies CASSPDSSLSVQQYF. The chain has TRBV4-3 and TRBJ2-7, with a tentative D call TRBD1 (5 bases). Germline V gene sequence: CDR1 LGHNA, CDR2 YSLEER. V was pared by 4 bases and J by 8 bases, with 21 bases between. The CDR3 sequence is 15 residues long.

Many counts were recorded for this clonotype. This chain links TRBV29-1 with TRBJ2-7; weak D call: TRBD2 (6 bases). This CDR3 is 14 amino acids long. Germline CDR1 and CDR2: SQVTM and ANQGSEA. Trimming stripped 4 bases from V and 0 bases from J, with 13 bases between. Here the CDR3 reads CSVVGGALSYEQYF. CDR3 sequence (DNA): TGCAGCGTTGTGGGGGGAGCCCTCTCCTACGAGCAGTACTTC.

This clonotype was observed at least ten times. The chain joins TRBV4-1 to TRBJ2-7; 7 nucleotides line up with TRBD1. Losses at the gene ends were 0 bases for V and 2 bases for J; bases not matched to a gene: 10. CDR1 is MGHRA and CDR2 is YSYEKL in the germline V gene. The CDR3 is 17 amino acids. As DNA, the CDR3 is TGCGCCAGCAGCCAAGAGGCCCCCCCCGGGACAGCCTACGAGCAGTACTTC. As protein: CASSQEAPPGTAYEQYF.

The chain links TRBV11-2 to TRBJ2-5; a possible D gene is TRBD2 (6 bases). The CDR3 consists of 17 residues. Germline V gene data show CDR1 as SGHAT and CDR2 as FQNNGV. V dropped 6 bases and J dropped 5 bases, with 25 bases sitting between them. CDR3 in amino acids: CASRPHPPGGAVETQYF. CDR3 sequence (DNA): TGTGCCAGCAGACCTCACCCACCGGGCGGGGCGGTGGAGACCCAGTACTTC.

Regarding this clonotype: A read error may produce the germline difference seen at one junction end. The V gene is TRBV28, the J gene TRBJ2-7; D is possibly TRBD2 (6 bases). The CDR3 contains 12 residues. Germline V lookup: CDR1 MDHEN, CDR2 SYDVKM. The CDR3 region is CASSPPLAGIIF. The CDR3 bases are TGTGCCAGCAGTCCTCCCTTGGCGGGAATCATCTTC.

Notes on this clonotype: Lacking the conserved final phenylalanine or tryptophan, this CDR3 likely reflects a read error. The chain is built from TRBV4-1 and TRBJ2-7; 8 bases are shared with TRBD2. The CDR3 extends over 15 amino acids. Trimming took 0 bases from V and 2 from J; bases not matched to a gene: 3. Germline lookup yields CDR1 MGHRA and CDR2 YSYEKL. CDR3 sequence (DNA): TGCGCCAGCAGCCAAGATACTAGCGGTACCTACGAGCAGTACCTC. Translation gives CASSQDTSGTYEQYL.

Regarding this clonotype: Given a much more abundant clone one base away, this may be a read error. The rearrangement joins TRBV7-6 to TRBJ2-3, with 11 bases identical to TRBD2. Germline-derived CDR1 and CDR2 are SGHVS and FNYEAQ. CDR3 length: 14 residues. CDR3 residues: CARSLTSGGDTQYF. CDR3 bases: TGTGCCCGCAGCTTAACTAGCGGGGGAGATACGCAGTATTTT. The whole variable domain, filled in from reference TRBV7-6 and TRBJ2-3, reads GAGVSQSPRYKVTKRGQDVALRCDPISGHVSLYWYRQALGQGPEFLTYFNYEAQQDKSGLPNDRFSAERPEGSISTLTIQRTEQRDSAMYRCARSLTSGGDTQYFGPGTRLTVL.

The chain has TRBV7-2 and TRBJ2-3; D uncertain. From germline, CDR1 is SGHTA and CDR2 FQGNSA. Deletions cut 5 bases from V and 2 bases from J, with 14 bases between. The CDR3 runs 15 residues. The CDR3 DNA reads as TGTGCCAGCAGCCCTAACCCGACCCTCACAGATACGCAGTATTTT. Encoded protein: CASSPNPTLTDTQYF.

The V gene is TRBV30, the J gene TRBJ2-7; D remains unclear. This CDR3 contains 13 residues. Trimming removed 1 base at V and 5 bases at J, with 12 bases between. Germline V gene sequence: CDR1 GTSNPN, CDR2 SVGIG (reference sequence). CDR3: CAWSGLVIHEQYF. The CDR3 DNA follows: TGTGCCTGGAGTGGTCTAGTTATCCACGAGCAGTACTTC.

The chain is built from TRBV4-3 and TRBJ2-1; no reliable D call. Trimming took 3 bases from V and 2 from J, leaving 8 bases between them. Germline loops: CDR1 LGHNA, CDR2 YSLEER. This CDR3 comprises 14 residues. The DNA of the CDR3 is TGCGCCAGCAGCCAGTTTAACCCCTACAATGAGCAGTTCTTC. Translating it yields CASSQFNPYNEQFF.

This clonotype was seen ten or more times. The chain is built from TRBV2 and TRBJ1-1, with D perhaps TRBD1 (5 bases). Germline lookup yields CDR1 SNHLY and CDR2 FYNNEI. The germline V and J ends were trimmed by 0 bases and 3 bases, with 11 bases remaining between them. The CDR3 spans 15 residues. The CDR3: CASSEAQGAYTEAFF. As DNA, the CDR3 is TGTGCCAGCAGTGAAGCGCAGGGTGCGTACACTGAAGCTTTCTTT.

In the case of this clonotype: Being one base from a much bigger clone, this may be a read error. This chain uses TRBV5-1 with TRBJ2-4, with 7 bases aligning to TRBD1. Germline CDR1 and CDR2: SGHRS and YFSETQ. The CDR3 totals 15 residues. For the CDR3, the DNA is TGCGCCAGCAGCCCCGTGACAGGGTCAGAAAACGTTCAGTACTTC. Amino acid sequence: CASSPVTGSENVQYF.

The chain carries TRBV5-1 and TRBJ2-5; the D gene is possibly TRBD2 (5 bases). The V and J ends lost 4 bases and 5 bases respectively, with 21 bases between them. CDR1 is SGHRS and CDR2 is YFSETQ in the germline V gene. This CDR3 is 16 amino acids long. This CDR3 is CASSTVAFWVKETQYF. CDR3 DNA: TGCGCCAGCAGCACGGTAGCGTTCTGGGTAAAGGAGACCCAGTACTTC.

V is TRBV10-3 and J is TRBJ2-7, with D possibly TRBD1 on 6 matching bases. The CDR3 runs 13 residues. In germline, CDR1 is ENHRY, CDR2 SYGVKD. Trimming shortened V by 10 bases and J by 0 bases, and 13 bases separated the two germline ends. CDR3 in DNA: TGTGCCACCTCGGACAGCACCTCCTACGAGCAGTACTTC. Protein sequence: CATSDSTSYEQYF.

V is TRBV19 and J is TRBJ2-1; 13 positions match TRBD2. The V gene's germline CDR1 is LNHDA and CDR2 SQIVND (reference sequence). V shed 3 bases and J 2 bases; nucleotides not matched to a gene: 1. The CDR3 runs to 16 residues. The CDR3 DNA reads as TGTGCCAGTAGTATTACTAGCGGGAGGGCCTACAATGAGCAGTTCTTC. Encoded protein: CASSITSGRAYNEQFF.

Note on this clonotype: One end of the junction does not line up with germline, which may come from a read error. This chain uses TRBV19 with TRBJ2-1; D gene uncertain. The CDR3 covers 16 residues. Germline CDR1 LNHDA, CDR2 SQIVND (reference sequence). The CDR3 region has the DNA TGTGTCAGTAGTATAGACGAATATAGCTCCTACAATGAGCAGTTCTTC. Protein: CVSSIDEYSSYNEQFF.

As regards this clonotype: This could be a read error, since a much larger clone is one nucleotide away. In DNA, the CDR3 is TGTGTCAGCAGCCAGGACAGGCGGGGAAACTACGAGCAGTACTTC. Protein product: CVSSQDRRGNYEQYF. This chain joins TRBV7-2 and TRBJ2-7; possible D gene TRBD1, 7 bases. The germline V gene encodes CDR1 SGHTA and CDR2 FQGNSA. The CDR3 sequence is 15 residues long. The complete variable domain, with remaining parts taken from reference TRBV7-2 and TRBJ2-7, reads GAGVSQSPSNKVTEKGKDVELRCDPISGHTALYWYRQSLGQGLEFLIYFQGNSAPDKSGLPSDRFSAERTGGSVSTLTIQRTQQEDSAVYLCVSSQDRRGNYEQYFGPGTRLTVT.

This clonotype came up a few times. The chain links TRBV6-5 to TRBJ2-3; TRBD2 aligns across 10 bases. The trim removed 6 bases at V and 2 bases at J, leaving 5 bases unmatched. This CDR3 comprises 15 residues. The germline CDR1 and CDR2 sequences are MNHEY and SVGAGI. The CDR3 loop is CASRLLAGTTDTQYF. As DNA, the CDR3 is TGTGCCAGCAGGCTACTAGCGGGGACCACAGATACGCAGTATTTT.

This clonotype has more than one count but fewer than ten. The chain combines TRBV24-1 with TRBJ2-7, with TRBD2 identical over 10 bases. V lost 4 bases and J lost 8; bases outside the gene matches: 10. The V gene's germline CDR1 is KGHDR and CDR2 SFDVKD. The CDR3 is 15 residues long. The CDR3 DNA is TGTGCCACCAGTGACCCTAGGACTAGCGGAAGTAAGCAGTACTTC. Encoded protein: CATSDPRTSGSKQYF.

A word on this clonotype: A much bigger clone sits one base away, suggesting this may be a read error. The chain uses TRBV19 and TRBJ2-2, with TRBD1 as a possible D gene (6 bases). The germline gives CDR1 LNHDA, CDR2 SQIVND (reference sequence). The CDR3 runs 14 residues. The CDR3 region is CATNRDERTGELVF. CDR3 sequence (DNA): TGTGCCACCAACAGGGATGAGAGAACCGGGGAGCTGGTTTTT. The variable domain in full, completed from reference TRBV19 and TRBJ2-2, reads DGGITQSPKYLFRKEGQNVTLSCEQNLNHDAMYWYRQDPGQGLRLIYYSQIVNDFQKGDIAEGYSVSREKKESFPLTVTSAQKNPTAFYLCATNRDERTGELVFGEGSRLTVL.

This clonotype was detected once. This may stem from a read error, because a much larger clone lies one nucleotide away. The V call is TRBV5-1, the J call TRBJ2-5; D possibly corresponds to TRBD1 (6 bases). This CDR3 is 15 amino acids long. Germline CDR1 SGHRS, CDR2 YFSETQ. The CDR3 reads CASRLGQLGEETQYF. The CDR3, as DNA: TGCGCCAGCCGCTTAGGACAGTTAGGGGAAGAGACCCAGTACTTC. The whole variable domain, filled in from reference TRBV5-1 and TRBJ2-5, reads KAGVTQTPRYLIKTRGQQVTLSCSPISGHRSVSWYQQTPGQGLQFLFEYFSETQRNKGNFPGRFSGRQFSNSRSEMNVSTLELGDSALYLCASRLGQLGEETQYFGPGTRLLVL.